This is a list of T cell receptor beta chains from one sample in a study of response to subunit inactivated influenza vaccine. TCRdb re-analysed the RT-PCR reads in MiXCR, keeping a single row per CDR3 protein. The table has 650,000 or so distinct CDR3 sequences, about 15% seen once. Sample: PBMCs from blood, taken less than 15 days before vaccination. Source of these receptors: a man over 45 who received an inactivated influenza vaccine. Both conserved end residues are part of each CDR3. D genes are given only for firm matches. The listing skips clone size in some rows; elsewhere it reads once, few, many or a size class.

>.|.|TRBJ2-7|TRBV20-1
TGCAGTGCTAGTGTGGGGATGCGTTACGAGCAGTACTTC
CSASVGMRYEQYF
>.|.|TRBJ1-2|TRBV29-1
TGCAGCGTTGTACAGGGAGATCGCGGTGGCTACACCTTC
CSVVQGDRGGYTF
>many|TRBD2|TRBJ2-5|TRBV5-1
TGCGCCAGCAGCTCTTCGACGACTAGCCTCCCAGAGACCCAGTACTTC
CASSSSTTSLPETQYF
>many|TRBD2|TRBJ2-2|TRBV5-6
TGTGCCAGCAGCCCTCTCGGGGGGGCCACCGGGGAGCTGTTTTTT
CASSPLGGATGELFF
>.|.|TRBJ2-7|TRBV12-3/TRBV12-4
TGTGCCAGCAGTTTCTCCCCCGTCCCAACGGAGCAGTACTTC
CASSFSPVPTEQYF
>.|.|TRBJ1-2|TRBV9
TGTGCCAGCACATCTTTCCGGAACGCGCCCTATGGCTACACCTTC
CASTSFRNAPYGYTF
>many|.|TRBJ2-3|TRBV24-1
TGTGCCACCAGTGATCCCACACAAGGGCGTGTAGATACGCAGTATTTT
CATSDPTQGRVDTQYF
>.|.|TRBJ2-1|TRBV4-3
TGCGCCAGCAGCCGGGCTCCGTCAAAGGGGGATGAGCAGTTCTTC
CASSRAPSKGDEQFF
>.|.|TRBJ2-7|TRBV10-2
TGCGCCAGCAGTGAGTCTTATCGGTCTAGTGGGGGTGATCGAACGTTC
CASSESYRSSGGDRTF
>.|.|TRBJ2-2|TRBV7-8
TGTGCCAGCAGCATCACTGGGGAGGACACCGGGGAGCTGTTTTTT
CASSITGEDTGELFF
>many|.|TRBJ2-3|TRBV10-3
TGTGCCATCAGTGTAGGGTCTAGCACAGATACGCAGTATTTT
CAISVGSSTDTQYF
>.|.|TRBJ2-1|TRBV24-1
TGTGCCACCAGTGACCCTGGGGGGAGTAGGTATAATGAGCAGTTCTTC
CATSDPGGSRYNEQFF
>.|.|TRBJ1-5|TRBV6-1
TGTGCCGGAGGTCTTAGCAATCAGCCCCAGCATTTT
CAGGLSNQPQHF
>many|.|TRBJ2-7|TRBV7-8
TGTGCCAGCAGCTTAGGCGGGATAGGATCCTACGAGCAGTACTTC
CASSLGGIGSYEQYF
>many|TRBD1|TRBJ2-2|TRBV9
TGTGCCAGCAGCGCAACGACAGGGATCACCGGGGAGCTGTTTTTT
CASSATTGITGELFF
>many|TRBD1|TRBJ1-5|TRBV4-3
TGCGCCAGCAGCCAAACAACAGGGACAGGGAAAGGGCCCCAGCATTTT
CASSQTTGTGKGPQHF
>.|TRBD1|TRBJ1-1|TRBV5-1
TGCGCCAGCAGCTCCCTGGGACAGGGAGGTACTGAAGCTTTCTTT
CASSSLGQGGTEAFF
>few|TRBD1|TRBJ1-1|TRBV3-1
TGTGCCAGCAGTCCTACCGGGACAGGGGGCCGGAACACTGAAGCTTTCTTT
CASSPTGTGGRNTEAFF
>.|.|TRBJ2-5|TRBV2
TGTGCCAGCAGTGATCCCTCAGGATGGGTCCAGTACTTC
CASSDPSGWVQYF
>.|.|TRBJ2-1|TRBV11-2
TGTGCCAGCAGCTTATCTGCGGGGCGGCAGTTCTTC
CASSLSAGRQFF
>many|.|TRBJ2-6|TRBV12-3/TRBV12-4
TGTGCCAGCAGTCCAACCAGCTCTGGGGCCAACGTCCTGACTTTC
CASSPTSSGANVLTF
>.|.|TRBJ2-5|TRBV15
TGTGCCACCAGCAGAGGAAATACAGGGTTCCAAGAGACCCAGTACTTC
CATSRGNTGFQETQYF
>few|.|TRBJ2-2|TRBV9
TGTGCCAGCAGCGTAGAAGGGGACACCGGGGAGCTGTTTTTT
CASSVEGDTGELFF
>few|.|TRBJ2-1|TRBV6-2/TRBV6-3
TGTGCCACCAACTCCGTTTGGGGCAATGAGCAGTTCTTC
CATNSVWGNEQFF
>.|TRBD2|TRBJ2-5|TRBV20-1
TGCAGTGCTATAGCGGGAGGGCCAGGGGAGACCCAGTACTTC
CSAIAGGPGETQYF
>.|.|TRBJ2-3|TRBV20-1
TGCAGTGCTAGCTGGCAGACAGATACGCACTATTTT
CSASWQTDTHYF
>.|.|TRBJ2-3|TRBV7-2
TGTGCCAGCAGCTTTGGGGGTAACACAGATACGCAGTATTTT
CASSFGGNTDTQYF
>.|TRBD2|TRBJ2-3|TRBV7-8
TGTGCCAGCAGCTTTCCCCCGGCGGGAGGGTATAGCACAGATACGCAGTATTTT
CASSFPPAGGYSTDTQYF
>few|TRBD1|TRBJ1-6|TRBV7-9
TGTGCCAGCAGCCGGGACAGGAATTCACCCCTCCACTTT
CASSRDRNSPLHF
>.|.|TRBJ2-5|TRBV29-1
TGCAGCGTTCGCCGGGGGTCGGGGAGAGAGACCCAGTACTTC
CSVRRGSGRETQYF
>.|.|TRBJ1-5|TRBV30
TGTGCCTGGAGCGAAGGCAATCAGCCCCAGCATTTT
CAWSEGNQPQHF
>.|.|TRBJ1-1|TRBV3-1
TGTGCCAGCAGCCAAGACGGCTTTAACACTGAAGCTTTCTTT
CASSQDGFNTEAFF
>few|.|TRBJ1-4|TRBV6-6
TGTGCCAGCAGTTACACGGGGAATGAAAAACTGTTTTTT
CASSYTGNEKLFF
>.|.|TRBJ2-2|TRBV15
TGTGCCACCAGTAGGACTAAGGTGAAAACCGGGGAGCTGTTTTTT
CATSRTKVKTGELFF
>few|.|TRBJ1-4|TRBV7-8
TGTGCCAGCAGTTTTAACAAGGGCGATGAAAAACTGTTTTTT
CASSFNKGDEKLFF
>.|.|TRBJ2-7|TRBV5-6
TGTGCCAGCAGCTTCGCAGGGGGGTTCTACGAGCAGTACTTC
CASSFAGGFYEQYF
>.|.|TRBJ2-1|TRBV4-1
TGCGCCAGCAGCAGAAAGGGCTACAATGAGCAGTTCTTC
CASSRKGYNEQFF
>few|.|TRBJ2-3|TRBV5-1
TGCGCCAGCAGCTCGACCCCCGGACTTGTAGGCACAGATACGCAGTATTTT
CASSSTPGLVGTDTQYF
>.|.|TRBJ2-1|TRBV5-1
TGCGCCAGCTGCCTAACAGTAAGCTCCTACAATGAGCAGTTCTTC
CASCLTVSSYNEQFF
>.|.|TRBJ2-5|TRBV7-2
TGTGCCAGCAGCTTAGAGAGTGGAAGATCAGAGACCCAGTACTTC
CASSLESGRSETQYF
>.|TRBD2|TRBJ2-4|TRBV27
TGTGCCAGCAGTTTCCGGCGGGAGAAAAACATTCAGTACTTC
CASSFRREKNIQYF
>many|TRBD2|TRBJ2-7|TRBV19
TGTGCCAGTAGGATGACAGGACTAGCAAGCGAGCAGTACTTC
CASRMTGLASEQYF
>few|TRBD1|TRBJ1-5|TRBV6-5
TGTGCCAGCAGTTCCAGACAGGGGGCAGGCAATCAGCCCCAGCATTTT
CASSSRQGAGNQPQHF
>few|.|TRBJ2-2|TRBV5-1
TGCGCCAGCAGCTCCACTCGGTTTAACACCGGGGAGCTGTTTTTT
CASSSTRFNTGELFF
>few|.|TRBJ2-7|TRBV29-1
TGCAGCGTTGAAGAAATGGCAGAAAGCTCCTACGAGCAGTACTTC
CSVEEMAESSYEQYF